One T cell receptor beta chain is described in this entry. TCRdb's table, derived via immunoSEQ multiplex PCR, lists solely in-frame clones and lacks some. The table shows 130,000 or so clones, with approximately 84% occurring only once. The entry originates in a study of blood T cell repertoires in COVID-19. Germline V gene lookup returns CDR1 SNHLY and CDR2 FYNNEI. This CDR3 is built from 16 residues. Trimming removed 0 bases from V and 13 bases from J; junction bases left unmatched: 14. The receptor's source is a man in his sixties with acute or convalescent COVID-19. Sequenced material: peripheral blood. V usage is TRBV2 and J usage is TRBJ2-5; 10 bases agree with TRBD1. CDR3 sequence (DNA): TGTGCCAGCAGTGAAGCCAGGGACAGGGGAAATCGCCTGCGGTACTTC. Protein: CASSEARDRGNRLRYF. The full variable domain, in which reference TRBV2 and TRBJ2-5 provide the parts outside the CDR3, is EPEVTQTPSHQVTQMGQEVILRCVPISNHLYFYWYRQILGQKVEFLVSFYNNEISEKSEIFDDQFSVERPDGSNFTLKIRSTKLEDSAMYFCASSEARDRGNRLRYFGPGTRLLVL.